This TCR beta chain was retrieved from a study of a mutant IDH1 vaccine in newly diagnosed glioma. Across the study: Treated patients, averaging approximately 40 years, were 62.5% male and around 40% female. Previous treatment comprised radiotherapy, temozolomide, or both, mostly both.

As concerns this clone: Its antigen remains unidentified.

The time point is: baseline, week 1 (first vaccination visit). Regarding treatment: pre-vaccination baseline after standard-of-care therapy. New astrocytomas of WHO grade 3 or 4 that were IDH1-mutant and ATRX-lost were found in the donors. The length of the CDR3 is 14 residues. V was clipped by 6 bases and J by 3 bases, with 12 bases between them. Germline CDR1 is MNHEY and CDR2 is SVGAGI. Clones were read by immunoSEQ multiplex PCR, and TCRdb kept only the in-frame ones, dropping some. The sample lists over 80,000 clones, roughly 89% occurring once. Findings and limits, study-wide: The vaccine induced immune responses, and these occurred in approximately 93% of patients.

The source material was PBMCs, sampled from a glioma patient treated with radiotherapy, temozolomide or both. The chain combines TRBV6-5 with TRBJ1-5; no reliable D call. The receptor comes from a woman between 50 and 59 years old with glioma. This CDR3 is CASRLHSDNQPQHF. The CDR3 DNA reads as TGTGCCAGCAGGCTTCACAGTGACAATCAGCCCCAGCATTTT.